This T cell receptor (beta chain) was sequenced during a study of blood T cells in healthy people across ages. Points from the study as a whole: Aged donors had fewer naive CD4+ cells and lower diversity than long-lived donors.

The CDR3 has 15 residues. Germline values: CDR1 LGHNA, CDR2 YSLEER. V gave up 4 bases and J gave up 3 bases; unmatched junction bases: 8. For the second PCR, which ran for about 7 to 11 cycles, a sample-barcoded 5' primer and a J-beta primer mix were used. MiXCR, applied by TCRdb to the 5' RACE reads, yields one record per CDR3 protein. The table shows fewer than 2 million distinct CDR3 sequences, with about two fifths occurring only once. With regard to this clonotype: What it binds is unknown.

The chain employs TRBV4-3 and TRBJ1-2; 7 bases agree with TRBD1. This receptor was identified in a human donor in good health. The sequenced sample was blood. This CDR3 is CASSRLTGVDYGYTF. CDR3 DNA sequence: TGCGCCAGCAGCCGCCTAACAGGGGTCGACTATGGCTACACCTTC.